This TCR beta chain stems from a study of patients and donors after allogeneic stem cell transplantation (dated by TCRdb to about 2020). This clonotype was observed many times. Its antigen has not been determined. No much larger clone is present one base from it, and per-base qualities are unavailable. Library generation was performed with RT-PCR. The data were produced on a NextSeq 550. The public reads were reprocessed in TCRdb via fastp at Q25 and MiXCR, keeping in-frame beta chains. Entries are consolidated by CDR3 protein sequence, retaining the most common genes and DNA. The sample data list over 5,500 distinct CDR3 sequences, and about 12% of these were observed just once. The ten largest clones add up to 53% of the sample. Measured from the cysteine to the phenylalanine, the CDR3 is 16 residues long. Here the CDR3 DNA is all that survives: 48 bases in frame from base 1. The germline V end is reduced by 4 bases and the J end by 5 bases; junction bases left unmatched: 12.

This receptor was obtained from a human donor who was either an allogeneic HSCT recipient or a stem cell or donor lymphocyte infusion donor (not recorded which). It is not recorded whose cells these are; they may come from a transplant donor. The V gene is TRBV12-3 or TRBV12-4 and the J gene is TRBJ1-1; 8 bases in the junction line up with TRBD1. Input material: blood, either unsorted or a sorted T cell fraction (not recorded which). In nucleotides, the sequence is TGTGCCAGCAGTTCCGCGGGACAGGCCGTAAAGACTGAAGCTTTCTTT. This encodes CASSSAGQAVKTEAFF.